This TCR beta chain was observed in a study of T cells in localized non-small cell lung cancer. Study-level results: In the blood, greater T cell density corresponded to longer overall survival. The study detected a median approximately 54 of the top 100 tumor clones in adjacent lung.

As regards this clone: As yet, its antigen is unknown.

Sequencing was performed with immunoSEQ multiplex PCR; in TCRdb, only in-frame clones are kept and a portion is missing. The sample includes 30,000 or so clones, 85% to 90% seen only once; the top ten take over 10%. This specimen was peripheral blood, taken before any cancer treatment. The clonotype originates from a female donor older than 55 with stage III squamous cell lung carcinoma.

The CDR3 DNA reads TGTGCCAGTAGTATCGGGGGGCGCCTGGATGGCTACACCTTC. Translated: CASSIGGRLDGYTF. This chain uses TRBV19 with TRBJ1-2; perhaps TRBD1 as D (6 bases). This CDR3 is 14 amino acids long. Trimming pared 3 bases from V and 6 bases from J, leaving 14 bases between. The germline CDR1 and CDR2 sequences are LNHDA and SQIVND (reference sequence). The whole variable domain, filled in from reference TRBV19 and TRBJ1-2, reads DGGITQSPKYLFRKEGQNVTLSCEQNLNHDAMYWYRQDPGQGLRLIYYSQIVNDFQKGDIAEGYSVSREKKESFPLTVTSAQKNPTAFYLCASSIGGRLDGYTFGSGTRLTVV.